The entry that follows covers one TCR beta chain sequence. The sample comes from a study of T cells in Graves' hyperthyroidism and ophthalmopathy. RNA transcripts were the template for amplifying TCR beta CDR3 regions. The TCR CDR3 first-round RT-PCR relied on the HTBI primer set. One entry per CDR3 protein results from TCRdb running MiXCR on the multiplex PCR reads. The sample contains around 350,000 distinct CDR3 sequences, more than 14% of which appear only once. Germline V gives CDR1 SNHLY, CDR2 FYNNEI. The trim removed 6 bases at V and 10 bases at J, leaving 10 bases unmatched. CDR3 size: 14 residues.

The V gene is TRBV2, the J gene TRBJ2-4; 9 bases map to TRBD1. The clonotype was recovered from a woman aged 30 to 39 with Graves' ophthalmopathy. The sample was blood. DNA for the CDR3: TGTGCCAGCAGACCCTGGACAGGGGAAGGGATTCAGTACTTC. Amino acids: CASRPWTGEGIQYF.